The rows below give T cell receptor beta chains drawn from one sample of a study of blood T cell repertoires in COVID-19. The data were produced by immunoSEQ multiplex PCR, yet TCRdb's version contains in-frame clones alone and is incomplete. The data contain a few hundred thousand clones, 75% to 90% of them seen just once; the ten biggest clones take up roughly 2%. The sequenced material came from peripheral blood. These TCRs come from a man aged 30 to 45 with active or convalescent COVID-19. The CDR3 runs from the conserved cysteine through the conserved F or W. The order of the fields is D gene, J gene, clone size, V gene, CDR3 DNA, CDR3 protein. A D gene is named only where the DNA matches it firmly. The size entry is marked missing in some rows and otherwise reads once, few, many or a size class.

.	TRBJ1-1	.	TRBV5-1	TGCGCCAGCAGCTTGCTCGCGGGGAGAAACACTGAAGCTTTCTTT	CASSLLAGRNTEAFF
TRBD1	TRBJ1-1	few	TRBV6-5	TGTGCCAGCATCGAGCCGGGACAGGGTTTATCTGAAGCTTTCTTT	CASIEPGQGLSEAFF
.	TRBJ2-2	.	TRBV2	TGTGCCAGCAAAAGGACATCGAACACCGGGGAGCTGTTTTTT	CASKRTSNTGELFF
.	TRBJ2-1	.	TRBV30	TGTGCCTGGAGTGTGGCCAATGAGCAGTTCTTC	CAWSVANEQFF
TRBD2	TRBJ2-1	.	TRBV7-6	TGTGCCAGCAGCCCCCGTAGCGGGGGTAGTGATGAGCAGTTCTTC	CASSPRSGGSDEQFF
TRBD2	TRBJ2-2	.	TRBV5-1	TGCGCCAGCAGCTGGACTAGCGGTACCGGGGAGCTGTTTTTT	CASSWTSGTGELFF
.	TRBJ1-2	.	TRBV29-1	TGCAGCGTTCGACAGTTCGACGGCTACACCTTC	CSVRQFDGYTF
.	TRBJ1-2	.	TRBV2	TGTGCCAGCAGGGGGAATAAGGACAGCCAAGCTAACTATGGCTACACCTTC	CASRGNKDSQANYGYTF
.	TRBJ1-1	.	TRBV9	TGTGCCAGCAGCAACGCGTTGGACACTGAAGCTTTCTTT	CASSNALDTEAFF
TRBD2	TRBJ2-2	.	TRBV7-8	TGTGCCAGCAGCTTGAGACTAGCGGGGGGGACCGGGGAGCTGTTTTTT	CASSLRLAGGTGELFF
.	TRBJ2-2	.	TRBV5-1	TGCGCCAGCAGCTCGACAGGCGGATCACGGTACACCGGGGAGCTGTTTTTT	CASSSTGGSRYTGELFF
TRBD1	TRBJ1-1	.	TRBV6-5	TGTGCCAGCAGTTATTTGGACAGGGGGGTCACTGAAGCTTTCTTT	CASSYLDRGVTEAFF
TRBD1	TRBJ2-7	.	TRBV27	TGTGCCAGCAAAACGGAGGACAGGAGGAGCTCCTACGAGCAGTACTTC	CASKTEDRRSSYEQYF
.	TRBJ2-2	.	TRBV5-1	TGCGCCAGCGGAGACAGACAAGAGACCGGGGAGCTGTTTTTT	CASGDRQETGELFF
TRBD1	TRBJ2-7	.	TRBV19	TGTGCCAGCCGTGTGGGGACAGTTCCCTACGAGCAGTACTTC	CASRVGTVPYEQYF
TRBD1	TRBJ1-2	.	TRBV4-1	TGCGCCAGCAGCCAAAACCGGGACAGCAATGGCTACACCTTC	CASSQNRDSNGYTF
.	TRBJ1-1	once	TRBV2	TGTGCCAGCAGTGAAGGAGGGCAGTTGAACACTGAAGCTTTCTTT	CASSEGGQLNTEAFF
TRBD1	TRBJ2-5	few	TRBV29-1	TGCAGCGTGGGCCGACAGGGTGCCCAGTACTTC	CSVGRQGAQYF
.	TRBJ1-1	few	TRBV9	TGTGCCAGCAGCGTGGCGGCAGTGAACACTGAAGCTTTCTTT	CASSVAAVNTEAFF
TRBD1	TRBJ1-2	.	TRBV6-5	TGTGCCAGCAATAACCGGGACAGGGCTAACTATGGCTACACCTTC	CASNNRDRANYGYTF
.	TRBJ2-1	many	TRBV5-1	TGCGCCAGCAGCTTGGTGGGCTCCTCGGACAATGAGCAGTTCTTC	CASSLVGSSDNEQFF
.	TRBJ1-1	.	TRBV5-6	TGTGCCAGCAGCCCGGACAGCCTTACTGAAGCTTTCTTT	CASSPDSLTEAFF
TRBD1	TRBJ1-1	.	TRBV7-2	TGTGCCAGCAGCATCCCCGGGACAGGGAAAGCTTTCTTT	CASSIPGTGKAFF
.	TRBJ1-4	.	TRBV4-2	TGTGCCAGCAGCCAAGCTCCACAGGCCCCGAATGAAAAACTGTTTTTT	CASSQAPQAPNEKLFF
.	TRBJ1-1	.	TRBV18	TGTGCCAGCTCACCATCTGATAAGAGAGAAGCTTTCTTT	CASSPSDKREAFF
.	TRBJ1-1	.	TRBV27	TGTGCCAGCAGACCAACAGGGAACACTGAAGCTTTCTTT	CASRPTGNTEAFF
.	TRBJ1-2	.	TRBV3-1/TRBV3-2	TGTGCCAGCAGCCACGTTGGTTCGTACTTCTATGGCTACACCTTC	CASSHVGSYFYGYTF
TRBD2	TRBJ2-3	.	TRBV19	TGTGCCAGTGCACCTGTACTAGCGGGGAGGAGCACAGATACGCAGTATTTT	CASAPVLAGRSTDTQYF
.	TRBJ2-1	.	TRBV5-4	TGTGCCAGCAGCCATATAGCGAATGAGCAGTTCTTC	CASSHIANEQFF
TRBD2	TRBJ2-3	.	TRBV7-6	TGTGCCAGCAGCTTCCTATCCGCTAGCGGGGGGGTTACAGATACGCAGTATTTT	CASSFLSASGGVTDTQYF
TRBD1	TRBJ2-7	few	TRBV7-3	TGTGCCAGCAGCTGTGCACACAGGGGGCACTACGAGCAGTACTTC	CASSCAHRGHYEQYF
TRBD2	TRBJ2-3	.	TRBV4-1	TGCGCCAGCAGCCTGCTAGCGGGGACCACAGATACGCAGTATTTT	CASSLLAGTTDTQYF
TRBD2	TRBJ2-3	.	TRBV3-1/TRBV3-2	TGTGCCAGCAGGCAGAGACTAGCTAGCACAGATACGCAGTATTTT	CASRQRLASTDTQYF
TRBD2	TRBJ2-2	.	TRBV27	TGTGCCAGCAGTTTACGCCCCGGACTAGCCCCCGGGGAGCTGTTTTTT	CASSLRPGLAPGELFF
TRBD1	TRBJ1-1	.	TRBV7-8	TGTGCCAGCAGCTTAGAGGGGACAGGGAACACTGAAGCTTTCTTT	CASSLEGTGNTEAFF
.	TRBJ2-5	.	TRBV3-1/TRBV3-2	TGTGCCAGCAGCCAAGATTATGGAGGAGAGACCCAGTACTTC	CASSQDYGGETQYF
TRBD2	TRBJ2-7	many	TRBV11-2	TGTGCCAGCAGCTTAGGCCGGGACTACTCCTACGAGCAGTACTTC	CASSLGRDYSYEQYF
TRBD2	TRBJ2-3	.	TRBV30	TGTGCCTGGGGGAGCGGGGTACAAGATACGCAGTATTTT	CAWGSGVQDTQYF
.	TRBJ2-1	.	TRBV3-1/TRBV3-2	TGTGCCAGCAGCCAACGCCCGCCGCCCAGGAGGGATGAGCAGTTCTTC	CASSQRPPPRRDEQFF
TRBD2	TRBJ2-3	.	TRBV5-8	TGTGCCAGCAGCTTGGCTAGCGGGGGGCGGACAGATACGCAGTATTTT	CASSLASGGRTDTQYF
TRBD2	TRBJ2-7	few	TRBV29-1	TGCAGCGTCCTGAGCGGGGTAGGCTACGAGCAGTACTTC	CSVLSGVGYEQYF
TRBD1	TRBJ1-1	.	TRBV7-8	TGTGCCAGCAACCTCCGGGACAGGGTAGCGACTGAAGCTTTCTTT	CASNLRDRVATEAFF
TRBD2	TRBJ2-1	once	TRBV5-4	TGTGCCAGCAGCCCGGGACTAGCGGGGGGTCTCAATGAGCAGTTCTTC	CASSPGLAGGLNEQFF
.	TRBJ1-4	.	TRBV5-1	TGCGCCAGCAGCTTGGTTGCAGGACTTAATGAAAAACTGTTTTTT	CASSLVAGLNEKLFF
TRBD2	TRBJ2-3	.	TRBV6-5	TGTGCCAGCAGTTACTCGGGGACTAGGTCAGATACGCAGTATTTT	CASSYSGTRSDTQYF
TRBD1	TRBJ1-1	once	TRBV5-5	TGTGCCAGCAGCTCGACAGGGGGCTCGACTGAAGCTTTCTTT	CASSSTGGSTEAFF
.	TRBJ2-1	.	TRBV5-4	TGTGCCAGCAGCACCGGAGCTATCTCCTCCTACAATGAGCAGTTCTTC	CASSTGAISSYNEQFF
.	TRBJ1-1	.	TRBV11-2	TGTGCCAGCTCCTTCGACGGGGAGGGAGGCGGCACTGAAGCTTTCTTT	CASSFDGEGGGTEAFF
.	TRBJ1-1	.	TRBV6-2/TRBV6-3	TGTGCCAGCAGCAAAACAGAGCTGAACACTGAAGCTTTCTTT	CASSKTELNTEAFF
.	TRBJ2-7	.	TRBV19	TGTGCCAGTAGTATCAGCAGGGCCTACGAGCAGTACTTC	CASSISRAYEQYF
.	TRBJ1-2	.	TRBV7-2	TGTGCCAGCAGCTTTAACACAGGGAACTATGGCTACACCTTC	CASSFNTGNYGYTF
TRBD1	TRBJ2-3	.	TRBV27	TGTGCCAGCAGACAGGGGGCAGATACGCAGTATTTT	CASRQGADTQYF
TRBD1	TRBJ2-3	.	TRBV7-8	TGTGCCAGCAGCCAAGGGGGCGCAGGGGCAGATACGCAGTATTTT	CASSQGGAGADTQYF
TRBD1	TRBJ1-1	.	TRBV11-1	TGTGCCAGCAGCCCACGCAGGGGGCGTATGAACACTGAAGCTTTCTTT	CASSPRRGRMNTEAFF
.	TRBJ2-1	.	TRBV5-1	TGCGCCAGCAGCCCTGGAGGGGAACGGAATGAGCAGTTCTTC	CASSPGGERNEQFF